These T cell receptor beta chains were read from a single sample in a study of tumor T cells in aggressive B-cell lymphoma. The assay was immunoSEQ multiplex PCR, and TCRdb's table has in-frame clones only and misses some. The table records roughly 4,500 clones, around nine tenths of them present only once. The specimen sequenced was tumor tissue. Receptor source: an adult with diffuse large B cell lymphoma. The conserved cysteine and the conserved F or W are not part of the CDR3 here. Each record gives: V gene, CDR3 length, J gene, CDR3 protein.

TRBV6-5,12,TRBJ1-2,ASSRQIANYGYT
TRBV19,10,TRBJ1-1,ASSMGGTEAF
TRBV7-9,13,TRBJ1-3,ASSLTVGTAGTIY
TRBV7-2,14,TRBJ1-6,ASSLAGRWNNSPLH
TRBV6-6,12,TRBJ1-1,ASRSGTVRTEAF
TRBV9,11,TRBJ1-6,ASSLQGRSPLH
TRBV18,14,TRBJ2-1,ASSPLGRTNLNEQF
TRBV21-1,12,NA,ASRIVGQIYEQY
TRBV4-3,14,TRBJ2-1,ASSQVHGDPYNEQF
TRBV7-9,11,TRBJ2-1,ASKGQSDNEQF
TRBV2,11,TRBJ1-5,ASGQGIDQPQH
TRBV11-3,14,TRBJ1-6,ASSLAIGGADSPLH
TRBV6-5,12,TRBJ1-1,ASSLTPPNTEAF
TRBV2,12,TRBJ2-3,ASSELSAADTQY
TRBV4-3,9,TRBJ2-7,ASSQDREQY
TRBV4-3,12,TRBJ2-7,ASSPGTGMNEQY
TRBV11-3,12,TRBJ2-7,ASSLGDRGREQY
TRBV29-1,13,TRBJ2-3,SVPRGSGVTDTQY
TRBV19,14,TRBJ1-4,ASREWTGPSQEKLF
TRBV5-1,12,TRBJ2-5,ASSFQEVQETQY
TRBV18,11,TRBJ2-5,ANSKSLGETQY
TRBV7-3,12,NA,ASSLIAGSYEQY
TRBV11-1,12,TRBJ1-4,ASSSTGVGEKLF
TRBV29-1,12,TRBJ2-7,SLQSTGGGSGQY
TRBV2,11,TRBJ1-6,ASRGQLDSPLH
TRBV20-1,9,TRBJ1-4,SAPVGEKLF
TRBV5-1,13,TRBJ2-5,ASRRQGMDQETQY
TRBV28,10,TRBJ1-4,ASSRGREKLF
TRBV7-2,12,TRBJ2-7,ASSHPLGGSEQY
TRBV7-9,15,TRBJ2-2,ASSSPYGGSVGGELF
TRBV6-1,12,TRBJ1-2,ASTEGGRLGGYT
TRBV14,11,TRBJ1-1,ASTAGWGTEAF
TRBV28,13,TRBJ1-1,ASSFLSLGGTEAF
TRBV4-2,16,TRBJ1-6,ASSQDLRRSSYNSPLH
TRBV4-3,11,TRBJ2-2,ASSQAGPGELF
TRBV19,11,NA,ASSLQGAYEQY
TRBV19,13,TRBJ2-6,ASSPGTTGANVLT
TRBV7-9,12,TRBJ1-1,ASSLVGVNTEAF
TRBV5-1,13,TRBJ1-4,ASSLGRATNEKLF
TRBV18,14,TRBJ1-4,ASSEGQGARGEKLF